This T cell receptor (beta chain) was observed in a study of identical twins. This clonotype was counted only a few times. What it binds is not known. Study-wide results and limits: It was cross-sectional statistical analysis, not following the same donors, that the conclusions relied on.

The CDR3 has 16 residues. Deletions cut 5 bases from V and 9 bases from J, with 22 bases between. Germline V CDR1 and CDR2: MNHNS, SASEGT. TCRdb reanalysed the 5' RACE reads using MiXCR and keeps one entry per CDR3 protein. The sample lists 550,000 to 800,000 distinct CDR3 sequences; 7.1% were seen once. These data were also reused for a study on yellow fever vaccine responses in identical twins.

This clonotype was obtained from a woman aged 18-29 years in good health. The gene calls are TRBV6-1 and TRBJ2-2, with D tentatively TRBD1 (7 bases). Material: PBMCs. The CDR3 sequence: CASSIGEDRSLRELFF. In DNA form, the CDR3 reads TGTGCCAGCAGTATTGGGGAGGACAGGTCCCTCCGGGAGCTGTTTTTT.